Included here is one T cell receptor beta chain sequence, with context. The CDR3 is 15 amino acids. Germline values: CDR1 DFQATT, CDR2 SNEGSKA (reference sequence). V was clipped by 1 base and J by 2 bases, with 15 bases between them. This entry comes from a study of identical twins. Template switching added a universal primer site, and cDNA bore unique molecular identifiers. TCRdb fed the 5' RACE reads into MiXCR, producing one record per CDR3 protein. The table shows hundreds of thousands of distinct CDR3 sequences, with 20% to 25% occurring only once. These same records also appear under a second study, on T cells expressing NK-cell markers. From that second work: According to the study, TCR beta repertoires originated from sorted CD3+CD56+NKG2C+, CD3+CD56+NKG2C- and CD3+CD56-NKG2C+ T cells. Six or seven donors carried dominant NKG2C+ clonotypes that made up about 1.0-7.5% of their CD8+ T cells.

The sequence derives from a young woman in good health. Sequencing used CD4+ T cells sorted from blood. This rearrangement joins TRBV20-1 to TRBJ2-7; tentatively, D is TRBD1 (6 bases). The CDR3 bases are TGCAGTGCTAGAGGTCTAAGGGACACTCCCTACGAGCAGTACTTC. Translation: CSARGLRDTPYEQYF.